This entry concerns a single T cell receptor beta chain. The antigen remains unidentified. The data are from a study of T cell responses to AZD1222 COVID-19 vaccine. Study results and caveats: No day 14 peak samples; only post-peak repertoires were characterized. The reported proportion of spike-specific TCRs targeting unmutated variant regions was nearly half. Clonal diversity was possibly underestimated, and white British individuals and females predominated among donors.

The CDR3 covers 17 residues. J was trimmed by 5 bases and V by 0 bases; bases with no gene match: 10. The germline V gene has CDR1 LGHNA and CDR2 YNFKEQ. Sequenced by immunoSEQ multiplex PCR; TCRdb stores in-frame clones only, minus some. The sample holds roughly 130,000 clones, 88% seen once. This clonotype was obtained from an adult in good health. V and J are TRBV4-2 and TRBJ2-1; 7 bases are a match to TRBD2. Sequenced material: peripheral blood, taken on day 0 of MenACWY control vaccination. The CDR3 bases are TGTGCCAGCAGCCAAGATATTTCAGCGGGAAGCCACAATGAGCAGTTCTTC. The encoded protein is CASSQDISAGSHNEQFF.